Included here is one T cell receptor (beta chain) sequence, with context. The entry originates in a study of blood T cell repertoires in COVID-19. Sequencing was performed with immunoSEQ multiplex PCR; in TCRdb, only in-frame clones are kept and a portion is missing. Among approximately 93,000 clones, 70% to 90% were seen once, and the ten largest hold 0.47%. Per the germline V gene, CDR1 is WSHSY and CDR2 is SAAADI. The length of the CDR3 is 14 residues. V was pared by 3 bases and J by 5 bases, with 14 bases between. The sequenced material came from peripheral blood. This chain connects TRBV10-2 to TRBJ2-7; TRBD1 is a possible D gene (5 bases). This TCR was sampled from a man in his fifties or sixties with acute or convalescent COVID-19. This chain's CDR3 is CASSEKGLFDEQYF. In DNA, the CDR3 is TGCGCCAGCAGTGAAAAGGGGTTGTTCGACGAGCAGTACTTC.